This entry is about one TCR beta chain. The target antigen is unknown. The source of the sample is a study of shared clonotypes between healthy human individuals. The study's findings and limits: Genetic and exposure-history diversity was limited by the few donors.

CD45RO negativity and positive selection for CCR7 defined naive CD8 cells, a population that excluded terminally differentiated effector memory CD45RA+ cells. Caucasian adults residing in Nashville, Tennessee made up all the donors. Deep-level assay runs were performed. TCRdb's table, derived via immunoSEQ multiplex PCR, lists solely in-frame clones and lacks some. The sample has about 1,900,000 clones, approximately 94% seen once. Trimming took 3 bases from V and 0 from J; bases not matched to a gene: 3. CDR1 and CDR2 (germline): MDHEN, SYDVKM. CDR3 length equals 16 residues. The chain recombines TRBV28 with TRBJ2-3, with 10 bases that match TRBD2. This receptor was taken from a man between 18 and 35 years old in good health. What was sequenced was naive CD8+ T cells sorted from blood. The CDR3 sequence is CASSLGSGGSTDTQYF. The CDR3 DNA is TGTGCCAGCAGTTTGGGTAGCGGGGGGAGCACAGATACGCAGTATTTT.